This TCR beta chain emerged from a study of identical twins. Study-wide findings and caveats: Twin sharing of out-of-frame TCR alpha was underestimated by models in monozygotic pairs. A cross-sectional statistical analysis, not follow-up of the same donors, supported the conclusions.

V shed 1 base and J 9 bases; nucleotides not matched to a gene: 8. The length of the CDR3 is 15 residues. Germline lookup yields CDR1 KGHDR and CDR2 SFDVKD. Healthy Caucasians, and only they, were the donors. The sample holds many counts of this clonotype. Its antigen is still unknown. Template switching added a universal primer site; cDNA carried unique molecular identifiers. One entry per CDR3 protein results from TCRdb running MiXCR on the 5' RACE reads. The table includes over 550,000 distinct CDR3 sequences, just over 7% detected once. These data were also filed under a second study, of yellow fever vaccine responses in identical twins.

The material sequenced was PBMCs. V gene TRBV24-1 combines with J gene TRBJ2-1; 7 nucleotides agree with TRBD1. The clonotype originates from a woman aged 18-29 years in good health. The CDR3 region is CATSDLKAGGSEQFF. As DNA, the CDR3 is TGTGCCACCAGTGATTTAAAGGCAGGGGGAAGTGAGCAGTTCTTC.